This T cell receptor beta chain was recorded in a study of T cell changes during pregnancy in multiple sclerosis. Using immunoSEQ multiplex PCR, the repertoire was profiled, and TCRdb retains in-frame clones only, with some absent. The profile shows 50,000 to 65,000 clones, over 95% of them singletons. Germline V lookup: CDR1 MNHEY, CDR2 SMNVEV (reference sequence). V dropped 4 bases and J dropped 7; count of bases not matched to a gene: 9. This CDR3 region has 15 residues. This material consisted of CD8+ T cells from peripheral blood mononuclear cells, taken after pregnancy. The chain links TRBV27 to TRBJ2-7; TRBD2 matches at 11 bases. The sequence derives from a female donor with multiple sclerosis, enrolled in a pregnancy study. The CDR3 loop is CASSSLAGGPGEQYF. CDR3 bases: TGTGCCAGCAGTTCCTTAGCGGGAGGGCCGGGAGAGCAGTACTTC.